Sequencing of this TCR beta chain was carried out in a study of regulatory T cells in long-lasting Graves disease. Regarding the study as a whole: Only a small sample size was used, which may have cut accuracy.

iRepertoire HTBI primers and Arm-PCR of CDR3 regions built TCR beta libraries. TCRdb re-called the multiplex PCR reads with MiXCR, one entry per CDR3 protein. The sample consists of roughly 430,000 distinct CDR3 sequences, about 16% of them appearing once. About this clonotype: Its antigen is as yet unknown.

Trimming took 0 bases from V and 8 from J; bases not matched to a gene: 7. The CDR3 consists of 16 residues. CDR1 is MNHEY, CDR2 SVGAGI, per germline. Time point indicated: newly diagnosed GD, antithyroid drugs for less than 3 months. The TCR library was made from RNA extracted from PBMCs. The same sample was also studied in work on T cells in Graves' hyperthyroidism and ophthalmopathy. That source reports: A first-round RT-PCR of the TCR CDR3 used the HTBI primer set.

This chain links TRBV6-5 with TRBJ2-1; 10 nucleotides align to TRBD2. This clonotype originated in a woman in her twenties or thirties with Graves disease. Specimen: peripheral blood mononuclear cells (PBMCs), collected at new diagnosis, from a patient treated with antithyroid drugs. CDR3 residues: CASSYSGAGGRDEQFF. DNA for the CDR3: TGTGCCAGCAGTTACTCGGGAGCGGGAGGGAGGGATGAGCAGTTCTTC.